These T cell receptor beta chains were read from a single sample in a study of blood T cell repertoires in COVID-19. Profiled with immunoSEQ multiplex PCR; TCRdb holds only in-frame clones, not every one. Of more than 200,000 clones in the sample, 88% were seen once. Sequencing was carried out using peripheral blood. Every receptor here comes from a man aged 65 to 79 with acute or convalescent COVID-19. CDR3s include the opening cysteine and the closing phenylalanine or tryptophan. A D gene is named only where the DNA matches it firmly. Expanded clones are given a class, and other clones once, few, many or no size at all.

v_gene	abundance	j_gene	d_gene	CDR3nt	CDR3aa
TRBV6-5	.	TRBJ1-3	.	TGTGCCACCGTAGAGGGCCCATTCTCTGGAAACACCATATATTTT	CATVEGPFSGNTIYF
TRBV12-3/TRBV12-4	.	TRBJ2-7	.	TGTGCCAGCAGTTTAGCGGGAGGCCACGAGCAGTACTTC	CASSLAGGHEQYF
TRBV15	.	TRBJ1-1	.	TGTGCCACCAGCACCGGAAGCGGAAGGAACACTGAAGCTTTCTTT	CATSTGSGRNTEAFF
TRBV19	.	TRBJ1-1	TRBD1	TGTGCCAGTAGCCCCCCAGGGGGTCACTCCATGAACACTGAAGCTTTCTTT	CASSPPGGHSMNTEAFF
TRBV30	.	TRBJ1-2	.	TGTGCCTGGAGCGGTACCGCTAACTATGGCTACACCTTC	CAWSGTANYGYTF
TRBV7-6	.	TRBJ1-5	TRBD1	TGTGCCATCCGGGACAGGGGGTTTCAGCCCCAGCATTTT	CAIRDRGFQPQHF
TRBV7-3	.	TRBJ2-1	.	TGTGCCAGCAGCCTCCGGGGGTTTGGGTACAATGAGCAGTTCTTC	CASSLRGFGYNEQFF
TRBV14	few	TRBJ2-7	TRBD2	TGTGCCAGCAGCCGGCTAGGGACTAGTGGCGAGCAGTACTTC	CASSRLGTSGEQYF
TRBV6-5	.	TRBJ1-5	TRBD1	TGTGCCAGCCTAAGGACAGGGGTCCAGCCCCAGCATTTT	CASLRTGVQPQHF
TRBV6-2/TRBV6-3	.	TRBJ1-2	.	TGTGCCAGCAGCGCGGACAGCACCTATGGCTACACCTTC	CASSADSTYGYTF
TRBV10-3	.	TRBJ2-5	.	TGTGCCACCAGGGGAGTTTTGGAGACCCAGTACTTC	CATRGVLETQYF
TRBV29-1	.	TRBJ1-1	.	TGCAGCGTTGCCATGCAACGGTTGAACACTGAAGCTTTCTTT	CSVAMQRLNTEAFF
TRBV3-1/TRBV3-2	.	TRBJ1-2	.	TGTGCCAGCAGCCAAGATGGGCTTGTGGGCTATGGCTACACCTTC	CASSQDGLVGYGYTF
TRBV6-4	.	TRBJ1-1	TRBD1	TGTGCCAGTTCTAGGACAGGGAACACTGAAGCTTTCTTT	CASSRTGNTEAFF